This is a list of T cell receptor beta chains from one sample in a study of response to subunit inactivated influenza vaccine. Using its own MiXCR run on the RT-PCR reads, TCRdb lists one record per CDR3 protein. The sample lists 700,000 to 800,000 distinct CDR3 sequences; approximately 17% were seen once. The sequenced sample was PBMCs from blood, obtained 5 days after vaccination. The receptors were gathered from a man aged 50-60 years who received an inactivated influenza vaccine. CDR3s leave out the opening cysteine and the closing phenylalanine or tryptophan. Fields, in order: CDR3 protein, D gene, V gene, J gene, CDR3 length. A D gene is named only where the DNA matches it firmly.

CDR3aa: ASSRPGRGSAEAF
d_gene: NA
v_gene: TRBV18
j_gene: TRBJ1-1
len: 13

CDR3aa: ASSFGGLAGEFEY
d_gene: TRBD2
v_gene: TRBV7-2
j_gene: TRBJ2-7
len: 13

CDR3aa: ASSLPSGRGSNEQF
d_gene: TRBD2
v_gene: TRBV7-9
j_gene: TRBJ2-1
len: 14

CDR3aa: ASRLGADTGELF
d_gene: NA
v_gene: TRBV7-9
j_gene: TRBJ2-2
len: 12

CDR3aa: ASSSVRDRSNGYT
d_gene: TRBD1
v_gene: TRBV28
j_gene: TRBJ1-2
len: 13

CDR3aa: ATTPGDRHNEQF
d_gene: TRBD1
v_gene: TRBV15
j_gene: TRBJ2-1
len: 12

CDR3aa: SVEISDGTDTQY
d_gene: NA
v_gene: TRBV29-1
j_gene: TRBJ2-3
len: 12

CDR3aa: ASSFRGIGPSSYNEQF
d_gene: NA
v_gene: TRBV5-1
j_gene: TRBJ2-1
len: 16

CDR3aa: SARKGANTGELF
d_gene: NA
v_gene: TRBV20-1
j_gene: TRBJ2-2
len: 12

CDR3aa: ASSTLRTGANTGELF
d_gene: TRBD1
v_gene: TRBV12-3/TRBV12-4
j_gene: TRBJ2-2
len: 15

CDR3aa: SAPNKRDRDRGRVTGELF
d_gene: TRBD1
v_gene: TRBV20-1
j_gene: TRBJ2-2
len: 18

CDR3aa: ASSQGGGEQF
d_gene: TRBD2
v_gene: TRBV5-1
j_gene: TRBJ2-1
len: 10

CDR3aa: SAPLSGSGEQY
d_gene: NA
v_gene: TRBV20-1
j_gene: TRBJ2-7
len: 11

CDR3aa: ASSVSSAGVNYNEQF
d_gene: TRBD2
v_gene: TRBV7-2
j_gene: TRBJ2-1
len: 15

CDR3aa: ASSLTSGNSYNEQF
d_gene: TRBD2
v_gene: TRBV5-1
j_gene: TRBJ2-1
len: 14

CDR3aa: ASSPTIGRAGETQY
d_gene: TRBD2
v_gene: TRBV12-3/TRBV12-4
j_gene: TRBJ2-5
len: 14

CDR3aa: ASSFAGKVNTEAF
d_gene: NA
v_gene: TRBV27
j_gene: TRBJ1-1
len: 13

CDR3aa: SVDTSGLRHTQY
d_gene: TRBD2
v_gene: TRBV29-1
j_gene: TRBJ2-3
len: 12

CDR3aa: ASSLMARGLNEQF
d_gene: TRBD1
v_gene: TRBV7-2
j_gene: TRBJ2-1
len: 13

CDR3aa: ASSSRQRAFYEQY
d_gene: NA
v_gene: TRBV7-2
j_gene: TRBJ2-7
len: 13

CDR3aa: ASSFGTWTEFTYEQY
d_gene: NA
v_gene: TRBV28
j_gene: TRBJ2-7
len: 15

CDR3aa: ASSSLQGPYEQY
d_gene: NA
v_gene: TRBV7-2
j_gene: TRBJ2-7
len: 12

CDR3aa: AISGLAGVSYNEQF
d_gene: TRBD2
v_gene: TRBV10-3
j_gene: TRBJ2-1
len: 14

CDR3aa: SVGDSSRSQY
d_gene: TRBD1
v_gene: TRBV29-1
j_gene: TRBJ2-5
len: 10

CDR3aa: ASSYSRSGTSEQY
d_gene: NA
v_gene: TRBV6-5
j_gene: TRBJ2-7
len: 13

CDR3aa: ASSQEPGQETQY
d_gene: NA
v_gene: TRBV4-3
j_gene: TRBJ2-5
len: 12

CDR3aa: ASSFGRANQPQH
d_gene: NA
v_gene: TRBV12-3/TRBV12-4
j_gene: TRBJ1-5
len: 12

CDR3aa: ASSPPGGANYGYT
d_gene: NA
v_gene: TRBV5-6
j_gene: TRBJ1-2
len: 13

CDR3aa: ASSWTGGSETQY
d_gene: TRBD1
v_gene: TRBV5-5
j_gene: TRBJ2-5
len: 12

CDR3aa: ASREPGQAGVTGELF
d_gene: TRBD1
v_gene: TRBV7-9
j_gene: TRBJ2-2
len: 15

CDR3aa: ASSFTSGGFYNEQF
d_gene: TRBD2
v_gene: TRBV7-9
j_gene: TRBJ2-1
len: 14

CDR3aa: ASSPGERGLLETQY
d_gene: TRBD2
v_gene: TRBV5-6
j_gene: TRBJ2-5
len: 14

CDR3aa: ASSPPVAREGHNEQF
d_gene: NA
v_gene: TRBV7-2
j_gene: TRBJ2-1
len: 15

CDR3aa: ASAGTSVFEQY
d_gene: TRBD2
v_gene: TRBV3-1
j_gene: TRBJ2-7
len: 11

CDR3aa: AISERLAGADTQY
d_gene: TRBD2
v_gene: TRBV10-3
j_gene: TRBJ2-3
len: 13

CDR3aa: ASSLSFGQAQFNSPLH
d_gene: TRBD1
v_gene: TRBV5-6
j_gene: TRBJ1-6
len: 16

CDR3aa: ASSYSTAQETQY
d_gene: NA
v_gene: TRBV6-2/TRBV6-3
j_gene: TRBJ2-5
len: 12

CDR3aa: SVLTGGLNTEAF
d_gene: TRBD1
v_gene: TRBV29-1
j_gene: TRBJ1-1
len: 12

CDR3aa: SARVAGGPSDTQY
d_gene: TRBD2
v_gene: TRBV20-1
j_gene: TRBJ2-3
len: 13

CDR3aa: ASSATASGANVLT
d_gene: NA
v_gene: TRBV12-3/TRBV12-4
j_gene: TRBJ2-6
len: 13

CDR3aa: ASRGTPFRDEQF
d_gene: NA
v_gene: TRBV12-3/TRBV12-4
j_gene: TRBJ2-1
len: 12

CDR3aa: SARVGDNTEAF
d_gene: NA
v_gene: TRBV20-1
j_gene: TRBJ1-1
len: 11

CDR3aa: ASSLARARGYGYT
d_gene: NA
v_gene: TRBV7-2
j_gene: TRBJ1-2
len: 13

CDR3aa: ASLSGGSLNTEAF
d_gene: NA
v_gene: TRBV18
j_gene: TRBJ1-1
len: 13

CDR3aa: ASSEHSYEQY
d_gene: NA
v_gene: TRBV25-1
j_gene: TRBJ2-7
len: 10

CDR3aa: ATSASWNEQF
d_gene: NA
v_gene: TRBV24-1
j_gene: TRBJ2-1
len: 10

CDR3aa: ASRGDSNYGYT
d_gene: TRBD1
v_gene: TRBV6-2/TRBV6-3
j_gene: TRBJ1-2
len: 11

CDR3aa: ATSDLYKWVTVDNQPQH
d_gene: NA
v_gene: TRBV24-1
j_gene: TRBJ1-5
len: 17

CDR3aa: ASTPDRGGEKLF
d_gene: TRBD1
v_gene: TRBV12-3/TRBV12-4
j_gene: TRBJ1-4
len: 12

CDR3aa: ASSVARVNTEAF
d_gene: NA
v_gene: TRBV10-1
j_gene: TRBJ1-1
len: 12

CDR3aa: SASALERTARDTQY
d_gene: NA
v_gene: TRBV20-1
j_gene: TRBJ2-3
len: 14

CDR3aa: SALPGRGERTDTQY
d_gene: TRBD2
v_gene: TRBV20-1
j_gene: TRBJ2-3
len: 14

CDR3aa: AISHREETQY
d_gene: NA
v_gene: TRBV10-3
j_gene: TRBJ2-5
len: 10

CDR3aa: SAREGSSYEQY
d_gene: NA
v_gene: TRBV20-1
j_gene: TRBJ2-7
len: 11

CDR3aa: ASSPERGNEQF
d_gene: TRBD2
v_gene: TRBV13
j_gene: TRBJ2-1
len: 11